What follows are 27 T cell receptor beta chains derived from one specimen sequenced in a study of blood T cell repertoires in COVID-19. Assay used: immunoSEQ multiplex PCR; TCRdb lists only in-frame clones, some missing. Of approximately 160,000 clones in the sample, around 84% were seen once. The sequencing input was PBMCs or T cells enriched from blood (not recorded which). The receptors originated from a man between 45 and 60 years old who had recovered from COVID-19.

This clone appeared a few times. The V and J genes are TRBV30 and TRBJ2-7; 7 nucleotides agree with TRBD1. CDR3 size: 14 residues. Per the germline V gene, CDR1 is GTSNPN and CDR2 is SVGIG (reference sequence). Trimming at V came to 3 bases and at J to 4 bases, leaving 9 bases not matched to a gene. In nucleotides, the CDR3 is TGTGCCTGGAGGGCCAAGGACAGGTGGTACGAGCAGTACTTC. Translated: CAWRAKDRWYEQYF.

The chain links TRBV6-5 to TRBJ1-1, with a tentative D call TRBD1 (5 bases). The CDR3 is 12 amino acids. V was cut by 5 bases and J by 12 bases, with 16 bases left in between. The V gene's germline CDR1 is MNHEY and CDR2 SVGAGI. CDR3 DNA sequence: TGTGCCAGCAGTCAACTCATGGGGGGATCTTTCTTT. The encoded protein is CASSQLMGGSFF.

This clone was counted once. This sequence joins TRBV19 and TRBJ2-7, with 8 bases fitting TRBD1. Per the germline V gene, CDR1 is LNHDA and CDR2 is SQIVND (reference sequence). The CDR3 runs 15 residues. J lost 1 base, V lost 2 bases, and 4 bases had no gene match. CDR3 sequence (DNA): TGTGCCAGTAGTATACCGGGACAGGCGTCCTACGAGCAGTACTTC. Translating it yields CASSIPGQASYEQYF.

The chain has TRBV27 and TRBJ2-7, with 12 nucleotides matching TRBD2. CDR3 length: 16 residues. V dropped 6 bases and J dropped 6; count of bases not matched to a gene: 12. Germline CDR1 is MNHEY and CDR2 is SMNVEV (reference sequence). This chain's CDR3 is CASRRLAGATGGEQYF. CDR3 bases: TGTGCCAGCAGGCGACTAGCGGGGGCCACGGGGGGCGAGCAGTACTTC.

This rearrangement joins TRBV5-5 to TRBJ2-5; weak D call: TRBD2 (6 bases). Germline CDR1 SGHKS, CDR2 YYEKEE (reference sequence). The CDR3 is 17 residues long. The germline V and J ends were trimmed by 3 bases and 3 bases, with 21 bases remaining between them. This CDR3 reads CASSSPDYPGPKETQYF. DNA of the CDR3: TGTGCCAGCAGCTCCCCGGACTACCCCGGACCCAAAGAGACCCAGTACTTC.

The J gene is TRBJ1-1, the V gene TRBV29-1; D uncertain. Trimming removed 5 bases from V and 0 bases from J, with 7 bases in between. Per the germline V gene, CDR1 is SQVTM and CDR2 is ANQGSEA. The CDR3 has 12 residues. CDR3 protein: CSVILMNTEAFF. CDR3 DNA sequence: TGCAGCGTTATTCTAATGAACACTGAAGCTTTCTTT. The variable domain in full, with the rest retrieved from reference TRBV29-1 and TRBJ1-1, is SAVISQKPSRDICQRGTSLTIQCQVDSQVTMMFWYRQQPGQSLTLIATANQGSEATYESGFVIDKFPISRPNLTFSTLTVSNMSPEDSSIYLCSVILMNTEAFFGQGTRLTVV.

This clone was recorded a few times. The chain carries TRBV5-1 and TRBJ1-2; the D gene is possibly TRBD1 (6 bases). The V and J ends lost 4 bases and 0 bases respectively, with 13 bases between them. Germline CDR1 is SGHRS and CDR2 is YFSETQ. This CDR3 region has 15 residues. DNA for the CDR3: TGCGCCAGCAGCCTAGGGGACATAGCTAACTATGGCTACACCTTC. Its protein product is CASSLGDIANYGYTF.

V is TRBV25-1 and J is TRBJ2-1; 9 positions agree with TRBD1. Germline lookup yields CDR1 MGHDK and CDR2 SYGVNS. V shed 8 bases, J shed 4 bases, and the junction held 12 bases outside the gene matches. The CDR3 covers 16 residues. For the CDR3, the DNA is TGTGCCAGCCCCCAGACAGACAGGGGGTTATACAATGAGCAGTTCTTC. This codes for CASPQTDRGLYNEQFF.

The V and J genes are TRBV6-5 and TRBJ1-1; 7 positions agree with TRBD1. V lost 4 bases, J lost 5 bases, and 7 bases stayed unmatched. Germline V gives CDR1 MNHEY, CDR2 SVGAGI. The CDR3 covers 14 residues. For the CDR3, the DNA is TGTGCCAGCAGTTTCTCCAGGGGGGAGACTGAAGCTTTCTTT. Amino acid sequence: CASSFSRGETEAFF.

The chain has TRBV9 and TRBJ2-5, with D possibly TRBD2 on 7 matching bases. The ends were cut back, 0 bases at V and 7 bases at J, with 16 bases in the middle. Germline V gives CDR1 SGDLS, CDR2 YYNGEE. The CDR3 is made up of 15 amino acids. The CDR3 here is CASSVEQGGSGTQYF. In DNA form, the CDR3 reads TGTGCCAGCAGCGTAGAACAGGGAGGGTCTGGGACCCAGTACTTC.

The chain is built from TRBV7-2 and TRBJ1-2; a weak D match, TRBD1 (5 bases). In germline, CDR1 is SGHTA, CDR2 FQGNSA. CDR3 length: 12 amino acids. V was cut by 3 bases and J by 3 bases, with 5 bases left in between. The CDR3 region is CASSLTDYGYTF. CDR3 bases: TGTGCCAGCAGCTTGACAGACTATGGCTACACCTTC.

This chain joins TRBV18 and TRBJ2-2; 11 bases agree with TRBD1. The CDR3 runs 16 residues. Trimming cost V 0 bases and J 6 bases; bases outside gene matches: 3. Germline values: CDR1 KGHSH, CDR2 LQKENI. The CDR3 spells CASSPPGQGDSGELFF. DNA for the CDR3: TGTGCCAGCTCACCACCGGGACAGGGGGACTCCGGGGAGCTGTTTTTT.

V and J are TRBV19 and TRBJ1-5; 8 nucleotides match TRBD1. This CDR3 is built from 15 residues. The germline gives CDR1 LNHDA, CDR2 SQIVND (reference sequence). V shed 6 bases, J shed 5 bases, and the junction held 9 bases outside the gene matches. CDR3 DNA: TGTGCCAGTAGGGGCCGACAGGGGCGAGATCAGCCCCAGCATTTT. Protein: CASRGRQGRDQPQHF.

This clone was found a few times. This chain connects TRBV20-1 to TRBJ1-2, with TRBD1 matching 9 bases. The junction had 1 base not matched to a gene; V was cut back by 3 bases and J by 2 bases. Per germline, CDR1 DFQATT and CDR2 SNEGSKA (reference sequence). The CDR3 has 13 amino acids. The CDR3 spells CSASDRGNYGYTF. DNA of the CDR3: TGCAGTGCTAGTGACAGGGGGAACTATGGCTACACCTTC.

This chain uses TRBV7-3 with TRBJ2-3, with 8 bases aligning to TRBD2. J was trimmed by 6 bases and V by 3 bases; bases with no gene match: 5. The germline CDR1 and CDR2 sequences are SGHTA and FQGTGA. The CDR3 length is 14 residues. In nucleotides, the CDR3 is TGTGCCAGCAGCTTGGCGGGGGGTTACGATACGCAGTATTTT. Translating gives CASSLAGGYDTQYF.

As to this clone: One end of the junction varies from germline; a read error may be responsible. V is TRBV20-1 and J is TRBJ1-1, with D unclear. Germline V gives CDR1 DFQATT, CDR2 SNEGSKA (reference sequence). The CDR3 sequence is 11 residues long. The CDR3 here is CSAREREVSYF. The CDR3 DNA is TGCAGTGCTAGAGAGAGGGAAGTCTCCTATTTT.

The chain combines TRBV4-2 with TRBJ1-4, with TRBD1 matching 8 bases. Germline V gene lookup returns CDR1 LGHNA and CDR2 YNFKEQ. The CDR3 sequence is 16 residues long. The trim removed 0 bases at V and 7 bases at J, leaving 7 bases unmatched. CDR3 protein: CASSQDVGTGGEKLFF. CDR3 DNA: TGTGCCAGCAGCCAAGATGTGGGGACAGGAGGTGAAAAACTGTTTTTT.

V gene TRBV7-9 combines with J gene TRBJ1-2, with 9 bases that match TRBD1. Germline CDR1 SEHNR, CDR2 FQNEAQ (reference sequence). J gave up 4 bases and V 4 bases, and 7 bases lay outside the gene matches. The CDR3 runs 15 residues. The CDR3 loop reads CASSSTGGGSYGYTF. In DNA, the CDR3 is TGTGCCAGCAGCTCAACAGGGGGCGGCAGCTATGGCTACACCTTC.

The chain is built from TRBV10-3 and TRBJ1-2; D is perhaps TRBD1 (5 bases). The CDR3 runs to 12 residues. Germline CDR1 ENHRY, CDR2 SYGVKD. The V end lost 2 bases, the J end lost 8 bases, and 9 bases lay between the germline ends. The CDR3 region has the DNA TGTGCCATCAGTGAGGACAGTTGGGGCTACACCTTC. Translated, it gives CAISEDSWGYTF.

The CDR3: CASSQDPSANYGYTF. Here the CDR3 DNA reads TGCGCCAGCAGCCAAGATCCTTCAGCTAACTATGGCTACACCTTC. The genes are TRBV4-1 and TRBJ1-2, with D hard to call. Trimming pared 0 bases from V and 0 bases from J, leaving 8 bases between. The CDR3 contains 15 residues. The germline CDR1 and CDR2 sequences are MGHRA and YSYEKL.

The chain joins TRBV7-2 to TRBJ2-3; TRBD2 aligns across 9 bases. From germline, CDR1 is SGHTA and CDR2 FQGNSA. This CDR3 spans 15 amino acids. The CDR3 nucleotides read TGTGCAACGGCGATTGCGGGGGGGAAGGGAGATACGCAGTATTTT. It specifies CATAIAGGKGDTQYF.

This chain uses TRBV11-3 with TRBJ2-5; 9 bases are shared with TRBD2. V was clipped by 1 base and J by 5 bases; unmatched bases: 11. The CDR3 is made up of 17 amino acids. Germline loops: CDR1 SGHNT, CDR2 YENEEA. The CDR3 region is CASSLGSGGGAVETQYF. In DNA form, the CDR3 reads TGTGCCAGCAGCTTAGGTTCCGGCGGGGGGGCCGTGGAGACCCAGTACTTC. The entire variable domain, with the rest obtained from reference TRBV11-3 and TRBJ2-5, is as follows: EAGVVQSPRYKIIEKKQPVAFWCNPISGHNTLYWYLQNLGQGPELLIRYENEEAVDDSQLPKDRFSAERLKGVDSTLKIQPAELGDSAVYLCASSLGSGGGAVETQYFGPGTRLLVL.

In its sample, this clone was seen once. A read error may produce the germline difference seen at one junction end. The gene calls are TRBV11-3 and TRBJ2-5; maybe TRBD2 (6 bases). This CDR3 is built from 17 residues. Germline V CDR1 and CDR2: SGHNT, YENEEA. The CDR3 nucleotides read TGTGTCAGCAGCCCTATTTCCGGGTCCGGGGGTTTTGAGACCCAGTACTTC. This gives the protein CVSSPISGSGGFETQYF.

This sequence joins TRBV9 and TRBJ1-4; a possible D gene is TRBD1 (6 bases). V was cut by 0 bases and J by 7 bases, with 7 bases left in between. Germline lookup yields CDR1 SGDLS and CDR2 YYNGEE. This CDR3 has 13 amino acids. This chain's CDR3 is CASSVGRGEKLFF. The CDR3 bases are TGTGCCAGCAGCGTAGGCAGGGGTGAAAAACTGTTTTTT. Combining the CDR3 with reference TRBV9 and TRBJ1-4 gives the whole variable domain DSGVTQTPKHLITATGQRVTLRCSPRSGDLSVYWYQQSLDQGLQFLIQYYNGEERAKGNILERFSAQQFPDLHSELNLSSLELGDSALYFCASSVGRGEKLFFGSGTQLSVL.

The rearrangement joins TRBV6-4 to TRBJ2-5; 7 nucleotides agree with TRBD2. V trimming: 2 bases; J trimming: 4 bases; junction bases outside the gene matches: 1. Per the germline V gene, CDR1 is MRHNA and CDR2 is SNTAGT. This CDR3 is built from 13 residues. The chain's CDR3 is CASSDPSGETQYF. CDR3 DNA sequence: TGTGCCAGCAGTGACCCTAGCGGAGAGACCCAGTACTTC.

Only one count was recorded for this clone. The V and J genes are TRBV2 and TRBJ1-1, with a weak D call TRBD1 (6 bases). CDR3 length: 16 amino acids. Trimming took 4 bases from V and 0 from J, leaving 15 bases between them. In germline, CDR1 is SNHLY, CDR2 FYNNEI. Here the CDR3 reads CASSADRQVVNTEAFF. The CDR3 bases are TGTGCCAGCAGTGCCGATCGACAGGTAGTGAACACTGAAGCTTTCTTT.

The chain recombines TRBV15 with TRBJ1-2; 8 nucleotides agree with TRBD1. In germline, CDR1 is LNHNV, CDR2 YYDKDF (reference sequence). The V segment lost 5 bases and the J segment 5 bases; nucleotides outside the gene matches: 10. The CDR3 is made up of 15 amino acids. The CDR3: CATSRGNQGAYGYTF. The CDR3 region has the DNA TGTGCCACCAGCCGAGGGAACCAGGGGGCTTATGGCTACACCTTC.